Each of the 11 T cell receptor beta chains below was sequenced from the same sample in a study of identical twins. Each CDR3 protein gets one entry after TCRdb re-called the 5' RACE reads with MiXCR. The table has nearly 900,000 distinct CDR3 sequences, about 12% seen once. These data also featured in a second study, about yellow fever vaccine responses in identical twins.

The sequenced sample consisted of PBMCs. These TCRs come from a woman between 18 and 30 years old in good health.

In its sample, this clonotype was seen many times. The chain has TRBV5-1 and TRBJ2-3, with a possible D match to TRBD2 (6 bases). The CDR3 runs to 14 residues. V was trimmed by 4 bases and J by 2 bases, leaving 11 bases between them. Per the germline V gene, CDR1 is SGHRS and CDR2 is YFSETQ. CDR3 in DNA: TGCGCCAGCAGCGCGGGGACTTTCACAGATACGCAGTATTTT. It codes for CASSAGTFTDTQYF.

The chain links TRBV10-1 to TRBJ2-2; D might be TRBD2 (7 bases). Trimming took off 7 bases at V and 6 bases at J, with 9 bases between the two ends. Germline V gene lookup returns CDR1 WNHNN and CDR2 SYGVQD (reference sequence). CDR3 length: 12 amino acids. The CDR3 is CASKGGAGELFF. CDR3 in DNA: TGCGCCAGCAAAGGGGGGGCCGGGGAGCTGTTTTTT.

This clonotype showed up just a few times. CDR3 in amino acids: CASNSLDRGMNNEQFF. The CDR3 DNA follows: TGTGCCAGCAACTCTCTGGACAGGGGGATGAACAATGAGCAGTTCTTC. The chain couples TRBV2 to TRBJ2-1; the match to TRBD1 covers 10 bases. With V trimmed by 7 bases and J by 5 bases, 11 bases remained unmatched. The CDR3 is made up of 16 amino acids. Per germline, CDR1 SNHLY and CDR2 FYNNEI.

The table lists this clonotype with a few counts. The CDR3 region has the DNA TGTGCCAGCAGTTATAAGGGCGGGAGTACAGATACGCAGTATTTT. Protein: CASSYKGGSTDTQYF. This chain joins TRBV12-3 or TRBV12-4 and TRBJ2-3; the match to TRBD2 covers 7 bases. Trimming at V came to 4 bases and at J to 3 bases, leaving 7 bases not matched to a gene. This CDR3 spans 15 amino acids.

In this sample, this clonotype turned up a few times. The chain links TRBV20-1 to TRBJ1-1; D not certain. CDR1 and CDR2 from the germline V gene are DFQATT and SNEGSKA (reference sequence). This CDR3 spans 16 amino acids. V was pared by 3 bases and J by 4 bases, with 21 bases between. The CDR3 DNA sequence: TGCAGTGCTAGGGATCGAGCGGCCCTACGGGGCACTGAAGCTTTCTTT. Translation: CSARDRAALRGTEAFF.

The V call is TRBV11-2, the J call TRBJ2-5, with 16 positions matching TRBD2. V shed 4 bases and J 4 bases; nucleotides not matched to a gene: 9. The CDR3 covers 18 residues. Germline-derived CDR1 and CDR2 are SGHAT and FQNNGV. DNA for the CDR3: TGTGCCAGCAGCTCCCTGGGGACTAGCGGGGGGGCTGGAGAGACCCAGTACTTC. This codes for CASSSLGTSGGAGETQYF.

This chain connects TRBV6-5 to TRBJ2-2; D not resolved. Germline V gene sequence: CDR1 MNHEY, CDR2 SVGAGI. Trimming took off 0 bases at V and 7 bases at J, with 12 bases between the two ends. There are 15 residues in the CDR3. The CDR3 spells CASSYSTPALGELFF. As DNA, the CDR3 is TGTGCCAGCAGTTACTCGACCCCGGCTCTCGGGGAGCTGTTTTTT.

This clonotype has just a few counts. The rearrangement uses TRBV10-3 and TRBJ2-2; no firm D call. Germline V gives CDR1 ENHRY, CDR2 SYGVKD. The CDR3 loop spans 14 amino acids. Trimming cost V 2 bases and J 6 bases, with 10 bases left between them. The CDR3 is CAISENVGPGELFF. CDR3 in DNA: TGTGCCATCAGTGAGAATGTGGGCCCCGGGGAGCTGTTTTTT.

The table lists this clonotype with many counts. V gene TRBV20-1 combines with J gene TRBJ1-1; 9 nucleotides agree with TRBD1. Germline V gives CDR1 DFQATT, CDR2 SNEGSKA (reference sequence). V shed 3 bases and J 6 bases; nucleotides not matched to a gene: 8. CDR3 length: 14 amino acids. The CDR3 spells CSARDRGLTPEAFF. In nucleotides, the CDR3 is TGCAGTGCTAGGGACAGGGGTCTTACGCCTGAAGCTTTCTTT.

J is TRBJ2-5 and V is TRBV3-1; D gene uncertain. V lost 1 base and J lost 5, with 14 bases in between. The CDR3 covers 15 residues. The germline V gene has CDR1 LGHDT and CDR2 YNNKEL (reference sequence). DNA of the CDR3: TGTGCCAGCAGCCAAGGAACGGGCAAAAGGGAGACCCAGTACTTC. Amino acids: CASSQGTGKRETQYF.

A few counts support this clonotype. This chain uses TRBV4-1 with TRBJ2-1; D gene uncertain. The CDR3 is 16 amino acids. CDR1 is MGHRA, CDR2 YSYEKL, per germline. V was clipped by 0 bases and J by 2 bases, with 11 bases between them. CDR3 coding DNA: TGCGCCAGCAGCCAAGAATCTAGTGGCACCTACAATGAGCAGTTCTTC. As protein: CASSQESSGTYNEQFF.